This entry features one TCR beta chain sequence. Multiplex touch-down PCR amplified TRB using TRB-A and TRB-B pools in one tube. TCRdb reprocessed the multiplex PCR reads and reports one entry per CDR3 protein, with no DNA. This sample contains over 2,500 distinct CDR3 sequences. The CDR3 runs 15 residues. CDR1 is SGHDT and CDR2 is YYEEEE in the germline V gene. About 37,500 genome equivalents of blood DNA were amplified for TRB. The source of the sample is a study of T cell clusters in autoimmune cytopenias. What was sequenced was peripheral blood. The sequence was obtained from a human donor with an autoimmune cytopenia or autoimmune hepatitis (not recorded which). This rearrangement joins TRBV5-6 to TRBJ2-7; TCRdb lists TRBD1, though no DNA is available to test this call. CDR3 in amino acids: CASSGAGTGAYEQYF.